The following is a T cell receptor beta chain sequence with its context. No antigen is known for it. Measured with immunoSEQ multiplex PCR; TCRdb has only the in-frame clones, and not every one. The sample lists 20,000 to 25,000 clones; approximately 80% were seen once. The data are from a study of CD4+ T cells in melanoma. V trimming: 6 bases; J trimming: 7 bases; junction bases outside the gene matches: 6. CDR3 length: 13 residues. Germline CDR1 reads SQVTM; CDR2 reads ANQGSEA. Study outcomes and limitations: Diverse differentiation states were reported for melanoma neoantigen-specific CD4+ T cells.

This receptor was obtained from a human donor with melanoma. Sequenced input: cells from a culture (not recorded whether cultured in vitro). The gene calls are TRBV29-1 and TRBJ1-6; 7 nucleotides line up with TRBD1. The CDR3 nucleotides read TGCAGCGTAAGGGACAGCCTCAATTCACCCCTCCACTTT. Translation: CSVRDSLNSPLHF. The whole variable domain, filled in from reference TRBV29-1 and TRBJ1-6, reads SAVISQKPSRDICQRGTSLTIQCQVDSQVTMMFWYRQQPGQSLTLIATANQGSEATYESGFVIDKFPISRPNLTFSTLTVSNMSPEDSSIYLCSVRDSLNSPLHFGNGTRLTVT.